What follows are 23 T cell receptor beta chains derived from one specimen sequenced in a study of post-analysis software for immune sequencing data. Study-wide results and limits: The five TRBV segments detected at higher frequency in patients than in controls included TRBV5-6, TRBV5-1 and TRBV20-1.

cDNA libraries of TCR beta carried unique molecular identifiers. One entry per CDR3 protein, called by TCRdb with MiXCR from the PCR reads. The sample lists 740,000 or so distinct CDR3 sequences, roughly 50% occurring once. The antigens for these receptors are not known. Sequenced: blood. These TCRs come from a girl between 10 and 17 years old with multiple sclerosis.

Only a few counts were recorded for this clonotype. The gene calls are TRBV6-6 and TRBJ2-7; TRBD2 matches at 8 bases. V dropped 8 bases and J dropped 2; count of bases not matched to a gene: 8. Germline V gene data show CDR1 as MNHNY and CDR2 as SVGAGI (reference sequence). The CDR3 contains 14 residues. The CDR3 loop reads CASRAREAPYEQYF. The CDR3 DNA is TGTGCCAGCCGTGCGCGGGAGGCACCCTACGAGCAGTACTTC.

The V and J genes are TRBV27 and TRBJ2-4; TRBD1 matches at 11 bases. V gave up 5 bases and J gave up 0 bases; unmatched junction bases: 12. The germline CDR1 and CDR2 sequences are MNHEY and SMNVEV (reference sequence). The CDR3 has 19 amino acids. CDR3 DNA sequence: TGTGCCAGCAGTGGGGCGGACAGGGGGCAAGCCCTAGCCAAAAACATTCAGTACTTC. It specifies CASSGADRGQALAKNIQYF.

A word on this clonotype: One end of the junction fails to match germline, which may point to a read error. This chain joins TRBV12-3 or TRBV12-4 and TRBJ2-7, with D uncertain. CDR3 size: 11 residues. CDR3 DNA: TGTGCCAGCAGTCCCGGGTACGGGCAGTACTTC. It encodes CASSPGYGQYF.

This clonotype was found a few times. The chain is built from TRBV12-3 or TRBV12-4 and TRBJ2-6, with D unresolved. V lost 5 bases, J lost 0 bases, and 8 bases lay in between. This CDR3 spans 15 amino acids. The CDR3: CASSPTSSGANVLTF. CDR3 nucleotide sequence: TGTGCCAGCAGTCCCACAAGCTCTGGGGCCAACGTCCTGACTTTC.

The chain has TRBV12-3 or TRBV12-4 and TRBJ1-1, with TRBD1 as a possible D gene (5 bases). V gave up 6 bases and J gave up 1 base, with 12 bases separating them. The CDR3 spans 14 residues. CDR3 nucleotide sequence: TGTGCCAGCAGCCTAGGGACCACGAACACTGAAGCTTTCTTT. Residues: CASSLGTTNTEAFF.

The chain recombines TRBV20-1 with TRBJ2-3; D is undetermined. V shed 2 bases and J shed 6 bases, with 9 bases lying between them. CDR3 length equals 12 residues. Germline V gene lookup returns CDR1 DFQATT and CDR2 SNEGSKA (reference sequence). CDR3 residues: CSARSTGDTQYF. The CDR3 DNA reads as TGCAGTGCTAGATCGACCGGGGATACGCAGTATTTT.

This clonotype has a handful of counts. The chain couples TRBV5-6 to TRBJ2-1, with no clear D. The CDR3 totals 15 residues. Germline lookup yields CDR1 SGHDT and CDR2 YYEEEE. V lost 0 bases to trimming and J lost 4 bases, with 11 bases between them. For the CDR3, the DNA is TGTGCCAGCAGCTTGGAACACGCGACGTACAATGAGCAGTTCTTC. It specifies CASSLEHATYNEQFF.

This clonotype has only a few counts. The gene calls are TRBV12-3 or TRBV12-4 and TRBJ1-1, with D unclear. The length of the CDR3 is 14 residues. Between the trimmed V and J ends, which lost 6 bases and 0 bases, there was a span of 11 bases. The CDR3 loop reads CASSPKTLNTEAFF. The CDR3 region has the DNA TGTGCCAGCAGCCCAAAGACACTGAACACTGAAGCTTTCTTT.

This chain uses TRBV9 with TRBJ2-7, with 10 bases fitting TRBD2. The trim removed 3 bases at V and 7 bases at J, leaving 7 bases unmatched. Germline V CDR1 and CDR2: SGDLS, YYNGEE. There are 14 residues in the CDR3. CDR3 amino acids: CASSATSGTGEQYF. For the CDR3, the DNA is TGTGCCAGCAGCGCAACTAGCGGGACGGGGGAGCAGTACTTC.

The genes are TRBV15 and TRBJ2-3; 11 positions match TRBD2. Germline V gene data show CDR1 as LNHNV and CDR2 as YYDKDF (reference sequence). The CDR3 loop spans 15 amino acids. V lost 5 bases, J lost 3 bases, and 4 bases stayed unmatched. CDR3 in amino acids: CATSVGLAGTDTQYF. CDR3 sequence (DNA): TGTGCCACCAGCGTCGGACTAGCGGGTACAGATACGCAGTATTTT.

This chain uses TRBV5-1 with TRBJ2-7; 13 bases are a match to TRBD2. V trimming: 4 bases; J trimming: 4 bases; junction bases outside the gene matches: 8. Germline V gives CDR1 SGHRS, CDR2 YFSETQ. The CDR3 totals 16 residues. In nucleotides, the CDR3 is TGCGCCAGCAGCCCGACTAGCGGGAGGATTTCGTACGAGCAGTACTTC. It encodes CASSPTSGRISYEQYF. Based on the CDR3 plus reference TRBV5-1 and TRBJ2-7, the full variable domain is KAGVTQTPRYLIKTRGQQVTLSCSPISGHRSVSWYQQTPGQGLQFLFEYFSETQRNKGNFPGRFSGRQFSNSRSEMNVSTLELGDSALYLCASSPTSGRISYEQYFGPGTRLTVT.

The rearrangement uses TRBV2 and TRBJ1-2; D remains ambiguous. The germline V and J ends were trimmed by 10 bases and 8 bases, with 14 bases remaining between them. Germline CDR1 reads SNHLY; CDR2 reads FYNNEI. This CDR3 comprises 11 residues. The CDR3 here is CATFGGLGYTF. The CDR3 DNA follows: TGTGCCACGTTCGGAGGGCTCGGCTACACCTTC. The variable domain in full, completed from reference TRBV2 and TRBJ1-2, reads EPEVTQTPSHQVTQMGQEVILRCVPISNHLYFYWYRQILGQKVEFLVSFYNNEISEKSEIFDDQFSVERPDGSNFTLKIRSTKLEDSAMYFCATFGGLGYTFGSGTRLTVV.

The chain employs TRBV20-1 and TRBJ2-1, with D perhaps TRBD2 (5 bases). Per germline, CDR1 DFQATT and CDR2 SNEGSKA (reference sequence). V lost 3 bases and J lost 6, with 15 bases in between. The CDR3 loop spans 14 amino acids. The CDR3 sequence is CSASTLRGTNEQFF. DNA for the CDR3: TGCAGTGCTAGCACCCTCCGGGGTACCAATGAGCAGTTCTTC.

The J gene is TRBJ2-7, the V gene TRBV12-3 or TRBV12-4, with no clear D. This CDR3 region has 13 residues. Trimming stripped 6 bases from V and 2 bases from J, with 11 bases between. As DNA, the CDR3 is TGTGCCAGCAGCCTATACAGAACCTACGAGCAGTACTTC. Residues: CASSLYRTYEQYF.

On this clonotype itself: At one boundary the junction diverges from the germline segment, which might be a read error. The chain links TRBV7-9 to TRBJ2-1; D not certain. CDR1 and CDR2 (germline): SEHNR, FQNEAQ (reference sequence). There are 19 residues in the CDR3. The CDR3 nucleotides read TGTGCCAGCAGCTCACCTCTTCTTGCTCTGATCCACTCCCACAATGAGCAGTTCTTC. Translating gives CASSSPLLALIHSHNEQFF.

This chain uses TRBV5-1 with TRBJ2-3, with 8 bases identical to TRBD2. J gave up 11 bases and V 0 bases, and 14 bases lay outside the gene matches. The length of the CDR3 is 16 residues. The germline gives CDR1 SGHRS, CDR2 YFSETQ. The CDR3 loop is CASSLDTREALWGQYF. CDR3 coding DNA: TGCGCCAGCAGCTTGGATACGCGGGAGGCTCTTTGGGGGCAGTATTTT.

This chain links TRBV5-1 with TRBJ2-1; D call uncertain. The CDR3 has 14 amino acids. V was trimmed by 0 bases and J by 8 bases, leaving 12 bases between them. Germline values: CDR1 SGHRS, CDR2 YFSETQ. In DNA form, the CDR3 reads TGCGCCAGCAGCTTGGACCGGGCCACGGATGAGCAGTTCTTC. Translated: CASSLDRATDEQFF.

This clonotype has just one count. J is TRBJ2-5 and V is TRBV11-2; D remains unclear. The DNA end is a closer match to TRBJ2-7, so the J assignment may be wrong. Germline CDR1 reads SGHAT; CDR2 reads FQNNGV. CDR3 length: 13 amino acids. CDR3 loop: CASSPMGDHEQYF. CDR3 DNA: TGTGCCAGCAGCCCAATGGGTGACCACGAGCAGTACTTC.

The gene calls are TRBV29-1 and TRBJ2-1; D gene unclear. This CDR3 region has 12 residues. The V gene lost 7 bases and the J gene lost 0 bases, with 7 bases spanning the gap. CDR1 is SQVTM and CDR2 is ANQGSEA in the germline V gene. CDR3 residues: CSGTASYNEQFF. The CDR3 DNA reads as TGCAGCGGAACGGCCTCCTACAATGAGCAGTTCTTC.

The chain uses TRBV20-1 and TRBJ1-1; D is unresolved. Per the germline V gene, CDR1 is DFQATT and CDR2 is SNEGSKA (reference sequence). The CDR3 spans 13 residues. V gave up 3 bases and J gave up 5 bases, with 13 bases separating them. DNA of the CDR3: TGCAGTGCTAGGAGAAGGGTGGGGACTGAAGCTTTCTTT. Translating it yields CSARRRVGTEAFF.

This chain uses TRBV10-3 with TRBJ2-1; D is uncertain. The V gene's germline CDR1 is ENHRY and CDR2 SYGVKD. This CDR3 is 12 amino acids long. Deletions cut 2 bases from V and 5 bases from J, with 4 bases between. CDR3 residues: CAISEVDNEQFF. CDR3 nucleotide sequence: TGTGCCATCAGTGAGGTGGACAATGAGCAGTTCTTC.

Comment on this clonotype: A read error may be the cause here, since a much bigger clone is one base away. The chain recombines TRBV2 with TRBJ2-3; 7 bases align to TRBD2. CDR3 length: 18 residues. From germline, CDR1 is SNHLY and CDR2 FYNNEI. CDR3 amino acids: CAGSEEAAGRPSTDTQYF. Written as DNA, the CDR3 is TGTGCCGGCAGTGAAGAAGCAGCGGGGCGCCCAAGCACAGATACGCAGTATTTT.

This clonotype has only a few counts. The chain joins TRBV5-1 to TRBJ1-2; TRBD1 matches 8 bases. V trimming: 4 bases; J trimming: 4 bases; junction bases outside the gene matches: 9. The CDR3 has 15 residues. The germline gives CDR1 SGHRS, CDR2 YFSETQ. The CDR3 sequence is CASSPGQVIPYGYTF. The CDR3 DNA reads TGCGCCAGCAGCCCGGGACAGGTGATACCCTATGGCTACACCTTC. The variable domain in full, completed from reference TRBV5-1 and TRBJ1-2, reads KAGVTQTPRYLIKTRGQQVTLSCSPISGHRSVSWYQQTPGQGLQFLFEYFSETQRNKGNFPGRFSGRQFSNSRSEMNVSTLELGDSALYLCASSPGQVIPYGYTFGSGTRLTVV.